This T cell receptor beta chain was identified during a study of blood T cell repertoires in COVID-19 (dated by TCRdb to about 2020). With respect to the entire study: Collaborator samples came from the United States, Italy and Spain and covered acute and convalescent phases of COVID-19. The material from the prospective study consisted of cDNA or gDNA derived from T cells, B-cell-depleted T cells, or PBMCs. The dataset comprised deeply sampled blood TCRbeta repertoires from subjects exposed to, actively infected with, or recovered from COVID-19. A freely available public database, intended as a resource for researchers studying the immune response to SARS-CoV-2, is where the repertoires were released. Samples came from the ongoing ImmuneRACE study (first 160 participants) plus 1,254 subjects from 6 global collaborators. A de-identified subject ID, COVID-19 status, age in years and sex were almost always included in the sample metadata. HLA class I and class II types, where available, came from metadata supplied by the sample provider rather than from assay-based typing. Results and caveats for the whole study, not just this receptor: The amount of clinical and demographic metadata varied by source and participant and was provided uncurated.

To note about this clone: Its recognized antigen is unknown. No base quality values were provided; no much bigger clone lies one nucleotide off.

Collaborating institutions collected whole blood in K2EDTA tubes following their own protocols. Collaborator samples were shipped for TCRbeta analysis as frozen whole blood, isolated PBMCs, or DNA extracted from either sample type. The CDR3, cysteine through phenylalanine, is 15 amino acids long. Of all the DNA, just the CDR3 is kept, 45 bases in frame from base 1. As encoded in the germline V gene, CDR1 is KGHSH while CDR2 is LQKENI. The V end loses 1 base and the J end loses 2 bases, and a stretch of 12 bases separates them. TCRbeta CDR3 regions were amplified from genomic DNA using the immunoSEQ Assay, a bias-controlled multiplex PCR. The authors processed their data as follows. Within the assay, amplification of reference gene primers was used to estimate how many nucleated cells each sample contained. To quantify the absolute abundance of each unique TCRbeta CDR3 rearrangement, sequence reads were collapsed and filtered. For each sample, productive Simpson clonality was calculated by taking the square root of Simpson's diversity index across productive rearrangements. TCRdb carries this immuneACCESS record with in-frame sequences only. Its versions omit some clonotypes, under half of them owing to an unresolved V gene in the studies checked, with the rest unexplained. V and J calls and clone size come straight from that table; D and trimming were deduced from the DNA. Counted in this sample were around 200,000 clones; about nine tenths of them appeared once. The ten largest clones capture approximately 6.1% of the sample.

The source of this sequence is an elderly man with acute or convalescent COVID-19. The sequence is built from TRBV18 and TRBJ2-7; no D gene call is confident. Sequenced: peripheral blood. The sequence in DNA is TGTGCCAGCTCACCACGTGGCACAGAGACCTACGAGCAGTACTTC. Its protein is CASSPRGTETYEQYF.